This T cell receptor (beta chain) was identified in a study of monozygotic twins with inflammatory bowel disease (dated by TCRdb to about 2019). Background for the entire study: In total, around 28 monozygotic twin pairs made up the full study: 19 Danish pairs, all IBD-discordant, plus nine German pairs, of which four were IBD-concordant and five were IBD-discordant. Within discordant pairs, disease-associated traits were sought mainly by comparing IBD patients with their genetically identical healthy co-twins. Each individual had, on average, about 151 000 unique TCRalpha sequences and 181 000 unique TCRbeta sequences available for analysis. Here is what the overall study found, with its caveats: The analysis was unable to tell different T cell subtypes apart. Compared with healthy twins, IBD patients shared fewer clonotypes with other individuals, and the difference was most pronounced in patients with signs of disease activity. Measured by the inverse Simpson index, TCRbeta repertoire diversity was lower in IBD patients than in their healthy co-twins. Because patients received different immunosuppressive treatments, the repertoires may have picked up extra background noise and variability between individuals. The results gave no support for a single strong signal or clonotype linked to IBD. Repertoire similarity did not differ between concordant and discordant twins, which could be due to limited statistical power.

About this clonotype itself: Its antigen specificity is not known.

Libraries were made using 5' RACE. For each TCR library, 3,000 to 3,500 ng of total RNA was used. cDNA was synthesized with SMARTScribe reverse transcriptase in eight separate reactions per sample. During cDNA synthesis, template switching introduced unique molecular identifiers that contained a 6-nucleotide sample barcode. Two nested PCRs of about 16 and 10 cycles amplified the TCRalpha and TCRbeta cDNA, and bead purification followed each PCR. Before amplification, the cDNA was both treated with uracil DNA-glycosylase and purified with the QIAquick PCR purification kit. The second PCR was the step at which Illumina TruSeq-compatible adapters and sample-specific barcodes were added. Library quality and concentration were assessed using TapeStation and Qubit, and 5 ng of each library was pooled. Pooled libraries were sequenced on an Illumina HiSeq2500 single-index Rapid Run with 2 x 100 bp reads and custom sequencing primers. Per the authors' processing: PCR and sequencing errors were corrected by UMI-based consensus assembly using MiGEC version 1.2.6. MiXCR version 2.1.1 was used to carry out V(D)J alignment, clonotype assembly and CDR3 extraction. To normalise gene usage, clonotype sharing and MAIT/NKT TCR abundance, the top 1000, 10 000 and 20 000 clonotypes in each sample were analysed. After downsampling to 27 000 UMIs, diversity was calculated as the inverse Simpson index using the vegan R package. Statistical testing used paired Mann-Whitney U tests on the discordant twin pairs and applied Benjamini-Hochberg correction for multiple testing. TCRdb reprocessed the sequencing reads and holds a single record per CDR3 protein sequence, with no DNA. None of the V and J calls come from the authors' own analysis; TCRdb made them. The sample's own table lists 400,000 or so distinct CDR3 sequences. The ten top clones hold more than 2% of the sample.

From each donor, a roughly 2.5 ml peripheral blood sample was collected into PAXgene tubes and stored at -80 degrees C. Without any T cell sorting, total RNA was extracted from whole blood using the PAXgene blood miRNA kit on an automated QIAcube. Peripheral blood from monozygotic twin pairs who were concordant or discordant for inflammatory bowel disease underwent deep TCRalpha and TCRbeta repertoire profiling using unique molecular barcoding. For every twin pair, smoking habits were documented, and each individual was categorised as a current, former or never smoker. Including cysteine and phenylalanine, the CDR3 has 14 amino acids. No DNA was logged. Sequences SGHRS (CDR1) and YFSETQ (CDR2) are obtained from the germline V gene.

Sequenced: blood. The rearranged chain carries TRBV5-1 and TRBJ2-7; lacking DNA, the TRBD2 call made by TCRdb goes unchecked. The origin of this receptor is a human donor with ulcerative colitis or Crohn's disease, or a healthy co-twin of an affected twin (not recorded which). CDR3 region: CASSFTSDFYEQYF.